Below, 26 T cell receptor beta chains from the same sample are listed, as sequenced in a study of T cell responses to AZD1222 COVID-19 vaccine. The table came from immunoSEQ multiplex PCR; TCRdb's copy has only in-frame clones and leaves some out. Among some 150,000 clones listed, more than 70% were seen once. Sequences were derived from peripheral blood, sampled 28 days after the second AZD1222 dose. The receptors originated from an adult who received the AZD1222 COVID-19 vaccine.

In its sample, this clone was seen a few times. The chain joins TRBV29-1 to TRBJ2-7; D not resolved. Looked up from germline, CDR1 is SQVTM and CDR2 is ANQGSEA. Trimming removed 5 bases from V and 0 bases from J, with 14 bases in between. This CDR3 spans 14 amino acids. The CDR3 DNA is TGCAGCGTTCTTTCCCAATTCGGCTCCTACGAGCAGTACTTC. Its protein product is CSVLSQFGSYEQYF.

This chain joins TRBV2 and TRBJ1-1, with D tentatively TRBD1 (5 bases). The CDR3 sequence is 13 residues long. Trimming took off 7 bases at V and 5 bases at J, with 14 bases between the two ends. Germline CDR1 reads SNHLY; CDR2 reads FYNNEI. CDR3 residues: CASIRDGGTEAFF. CDR3 bases: TGTGCCAGCATCCGGGACGGGGGAACTGAAGCTTTCTTT.

The gene calls are TRBV7-9 and TRBJ2-7; 10 nucleotides line up with TRBD2. The junction had 5 bases not matched to a gene; V was cut back by 4 bases and J by 2 bases. The CDR3 length is 15 residues. Germline assignment: CDR1 SEHNR and CDR2 FQNEAQ (reference sequence). The CDR3 reads CASSSVAGGPYEQYF. DNA of the CDR3: TGTGCCAGCAGCTCAGTAGCGGGGGGACCCTACGAGCAGTACTTC.

V and J are TRBV2 and TRBJ1-5, with 9 bases that match TRBD1. V was pared by 6 bases and J by 0 bases, with 3 bases of the junction left unmatched. Germline V gene lookup returns CDR1 SNHLY and CDR2 FYNNEI. This CDR3 is 15 amino acids long. Here the CDR3 reads CASRKQGASNQPQHF. The CDR3 nucleotides are TGTGCCAGCAGGAAACAGGGGGCTAGCAATCAGCCCCAGCATTTT.

CDR3 DNA sequence: TGTGCCACCCAAGGGGGCAGGGATCCAAATGGCTACACCTTC. Its translation: CATQGGRDPNGYTF. The rearrangement uses TRBV28 and TRBJ1-2; TRBD1 matches 7 bases. The J segment lost 6 bases and the V segment lost 10 bases, leaving 14 bases of the junction unmatched. Germline lookup yields CDR1 MDHEN and CDR2 SYDVKM. This CDR3 comprises 14 residues.

This clone came up a few times. Other DNA variants within this sample encode the same CDR3. The CDR3 DNA sequence: TGTGCCTGGAGTGTACTGGAGGATTCACCCCTCCACTTT. Translating gives CAWSVLEDSPLHF. The rearrangement uses TRBV30 and TRBJ1-6; D call uncertain. This CDR3 contains 13 residues. Trimming shortened V by 0 bases and J by 8 bases, and 8 bases separated the two germline ends. Germline loops: CDR1 GTSNPN, CDR2 SVGIG (reference sequence).

This chain links TRBV19 with TRBJ1-6; D unclear. The CDR3 spans 14 residues. Germline CDR1 and CDR2: LNHDA and SQIVND (reference sequence). The V end lost 3 bases, the J end lost 4 bases, and 7 bases lay between the germline ends. The CDR3 protein is CASSIEYYNSPLHF. For the CDR3, the DNA is TGTGCCAGTAGTATTGAGTATTATAATTCACCCCTCCACTTT.

The rearrangement joins TRBV11-2 to TRBJ2-5; D is uncertain. V was clipped by 3 bases and J by 2 bases, with 16 bases between them. Per the germline V gene, CDR1 is SGHAT and CDR2 is FQNNGV. The CDR3 covers 16 residues. CDR3 loop: CASSFSRTKSQETQYF. CDR3 nucleotides: TGTGCCAGCAGCTTTAGCCGGACGAAAAGTCAAGAGACCCAGTACTTC.

The genes are TRBV6-5 and TRBJ1-1; D is undetermined. CDR3 length: 13 amino acids. Germline assignment: CDR1 MNHEY and CDR2 SVGAGI. V gave up 4 bases and J gave up 1 base, with 7 bases separating them. CDR3 DNA sequence: TGTGCCAGCAGTTTCGAGAGGAACACTGAAGCTTTCTTT. This gives the protein CASSFERNTEAFF.

This rearrangement joins TRBV10-3 to TRBJ1-1; no clear D gene. Germline V gene data show CDR1 as ENHRY and CDR2 as SYGVKD. The CDR3 sequence is 15 residues long. The ends were cut back, 6 bases at V and 1 base at J, with 15 bases in the middle. The CDR3: CAIRGFPLQNTEAFF. In nucleotides, the CDR3 is TGTGCCATCAGAGGGTTCCCCCTTCAGAACACTGAAGCTTTCTTT.

The chain carries TRBV2 and TRBJ2-2; D is perhaps TRBD2 (6 bases). Germline assignment: CDR1 SNHLY and CDR2 FYNNEI. V was cut by 7 bases and J by 3 bases, with 18 bases left in between. The CDR3 runs to 16 residues. The CDR3 nucleotides read TGTGCCAGCACAGGAGGGGTGGGTGCAGACACCGGGGAGCTGTTTTTT. It translates to CASTGGVGADTGELFF. The whole variable domain, filled in from reference TRBV2 and TRBJ2-2, reads EPEVTQTPSHQVTQMGQEVILRCVPISNHLYFYWYRQILGQKVEFLVSFYNNEISEKSEIFDDQFSVERPDGSNFTLKIRSTKLEDSAMYFCASTGGVGADTGELFFGEGSRLTVL.

The chain is built from TRBV5-1 and TRBJ2-2; D is unresolved. The germline gives CDR1 SGHRS, CDR2 YFSETQ. CDR3 size: 15 residues. The germline V and J ends were trimmed by 0 bases and 4 bases, with 10 bases remaining between them. CDR3: CASSLEIGSTGELFF. In DNA form, the CDR3 reads TGCGCCAGCAGCTTGGAGATAGGGTCCACCGGGGAGCTGTTTTTT.

This chain links TRBV5-4 with TRBJ2-5; no firm D call. Deletions cut 1 base from V and 5 bases from J, with 18 bases between. The CDR3 loop spans 16 amino acids. The germline V gene has CDR1 SGHNT and CDR2 YYREEE (reference sequence). DNA for the CDR3: TGTGCCAGCAGCTTGTCCCCCATGTTAGCAGAGGAGACCCAGTACTTC. This gives the protein CASSLSPMLAEETQYF. Full variable domain (outside the CDR3, taken from reference TRBV5-4 and TRBJ2-5): ETGVTQSPTHLIKTRGQQVTLRCSSQSGHNTVSWYQQALGQGPQFIFQYYREEENGRGNFPPRFSGLQFPNYSSELNVNALELDDSALYLCASSLSPMLAEETQYFGPGTRLLVL.

V gene TRBV28 combines with J gene TRBJ2-7; D remains unclear. V lost 3 bases and J 6 bases, leaving 6 bases between the germline ends. Germline values: CDR1 MDHEN, CDR2 SYDVKM. This CDR3 spans 11 amino acids. The CDR3 is CASSFGLEQYF. For the CDR3, the DNA is TGTGCCAGCAGTTTCGGGCTCGAGCAGTACTTC.

This clone was counted a single time. This chain uses TRBV5-1 with TRBJ2-7; D possibly corresponds to TRBD1 (6 bases). This CDR3 spans 14 amino acids. Germline CDR1 is SGHRS and CDR2 is YFSETQ. Trimming took 2 bases from V and 4 from J, leaving 13 bases between them. The CDR3 nucleotides are TGCGCCAGCAGCTTCGGACAGAAAATATACGAGCAGTACTTC. This sequence encodes CASSFGQKIYEQYF. The whole variable domain, filled in from reference TRBV5-1 and TRBJ2-7, reads KAGVTQTPRYLIKTRGQQVTLSCSPISGHRSVSWYQQTPGQGLQFLFEYFSETQRNKGNFPGRFSGRQFSNSRSEMNVSTLELGDSALYLCASSFGQKIYEQYFGPGTRLTVT.

V gene TRBV6-5 combines with J gene TRBJ2-7, with no clear D. CDR1 is MNHEY and CDR2 is SVGAGI in the germline V gene. The CDR3 runs to 12 residues. V was pared by 4 bases and J by 7 bases, with 11 bases between. The CDR3 protein is CASSSNSVEQYF. The CDR3 region has the DNA TGTGCCAGCAGTTCGAACAGCGTTGAGCAGTACTTC.

V gene TRBV7-9 combines with J gene TRBJ1-2; 7 bases agree with TRBD1. This CDR3 is 14 amino acids long. Germline loops: CDR1 SEHNR, CDR2 FQNEAQ (reference sequence). The ends lost 6 bases at V and 4 bases at J; junction bases unmatched: 8. The CDR3 coding sequence is TGTGCCAGCAGGGGACGACAGGGCCTCTATGGCTACACCTTC. Translating gives CASRGRQGLYGYTF.

This clone has more than one count but fewer than ten. The rearrangement uses TRBV2 and TRBJ1-5; D not certain. CDR1 and CDR2 from the germline V gene are SNHLY and FYNNEI. The CDR3 covers 14 residues. Trimming took off 2 bases at V and 9 bases at J, with 14 bases between the two ends. The CDR3 coding sequence is TGTGCCAGCAGTGAACCGCCCCAACTGGGGCCCCAGCATTTT. The encoded protein is CASSEPPQLGPQHF.

About this clone: Relative to the germline gene, one junction end is altered; a read error may explain this. V usage is TRBV7-7 and J usage is TRBJ2-3; TRBD2 aligns across 15 bases. Germline CDR1 is SSHAT and CDR2 is FNYEAQ (reference sequence). CDR3 length equals 16 residues. The CDR3 nucleotides are TGTGCTAGCAGCCCGGGACTAGCGGGGGGCGGGGATACGCAGTATTTT. The encoded protein is CASSPGLAGGGDTQYF.

The chain carries TRBV6-5 and TRBJ1-5; 10 bases agree with TRBD1. After removal of 6 bases from V and 8 bases from J, the junction contained 10 bases not matched to a gene. Looked up from germline, CDR1 is MNHEY and CDR2 is SVGAGI. This CDR3 is built from 15 residues. CDR3 sequence: CASSPGTGASEPQHF. CDR3 DNA sequence: TGTGCCAGCAGCCCCGGGACAGGGGCATCGGAGCCCCAGCATTTT.

The rearrangement links TRBV9 to TRBJ2-6; TRBD2 might be the D (5 bases). V was cut by 0 bases and J by 0 bases, with 7 bases left in between. Germline CDR1 and CDR2: SGDLS and YYNGEE. This CDR3 has 16 amino acids. The CDR3: CASSVARGSGANVLTF. The CDR3 DNA reads as TGTGCCAGCAGCGTAGCACGGGGCTCTGGGGCCAACGTCCTGACTTTC.

The rearrangement joins TRBV3-1 (or the pseudogene TRBV3-2) to TRBJ2-5; TRBD1 or TRBD2 may be the D gene (5 bases each). Germline lookup yields CDR1 LGHDT and CDR2 YNNKEL (reference sequence). The length of the CDR3 is 15 residues. V was pared by 4 bases and J by 5 bases, with 17 bases between. The chain's CDR3 is CASSLGPGSWETQYF. CDR3 DNA sequence: TGTGCCAGCAGCCTTGGCCCAGGGAGTTGGGAGACCCAGTACTTC.

The chain recombines TRBV28 with TRBJ1-5; 7 nucleotides align to TRBD1. V lost 4 bases to trimming and J lost 0 bases; unmatched junction nucleotides: 3. The CDR3 runs to 15 residues. CDR1 MDHEN and CDR2 SYDVKM come from the germline V gene. CDR3 DNA: TGTGCCAGCAGTTGGGGGACAGATAGCAATCAGCCCCAGCATTTT. Its translation is CASSWGTDSNQPQHF.

This chain links TRBV7-2 with TRBJ2-5, with 7 bases that match TRBD1. Germline V gene lookup returns CDR1 SGHTA and CDR2 FQGNSA. Unmatched junction bases numbered 1, after V lost 4 bases and J lost 2 bases. The CDR3 consists of 13 residues. The DNA of the CDR3 is TGTGCCAGCAGCTGGGACAGACAAGAGACCCAGTACTTC. Encoded protein: CASSWDRQETQYF.

As regards this clone: Mismatch with germline at one junction end may stem from a read error. The genes are TRBV29-1 and TRBJ2-5; no clear D gene. Germline V gene lookup returns CDR1 SQVTM and CDR2 ANQGSEA. This CDR3 spans 11 amino acids. CDR3 in DNA: TGCAGCGCTGAAACAGTAGAGACCCAGTACTTC. It yields the protein CSAETVETQYF.

This clone was picked up one time. The genes are TRBV30 and TRBJ1-5, with 8 positions matching TRBD1. In germline, CDR1 is GTSNPN, CDR2 SVGIG (reference sequence). The CDR3 is made up of 14 amino acids. After removal of 1 base from V and 7 bases from J, the junction contained 6 bases not matched to a gene. In DNA form, the CDR3 reads TGTGCCTGGAGTGCCAGACAGGGGAGCCAGCCCCAGCATTTT. It translates to CAWSARQGSQPQHF. The full variable domain, its missing parts supplied by reference TRBV30 and TRBJ1-5, is SQTIHQWPATLVQPVGSPLSLECTVEGTSNPNLYWYRQAAGRGLQLLFYSVGIGQISSEVPQNLSASRPQDRQFILSSKKLLLSDSGFYLCAWSARQGSQPQHFGDGTRLSIL.